This passage covers 13 T cell receptor beta chains from one sample sequenced in a study of cytotoxic CD8 clonotypes in ibrutinib-treated CLL. Here immunoSEQ multiplex PCR was the method, and the copy in TCRdb shows in-frame clones only, minus some. The sample has 330,000 or so clones; roughly two thirds are singletons. The material sequenced was PBMCs, taken after 36 months of ibrutinib treatment. These TCRs come from a human donor with chronic lymphocytic leukemia.

The V and J genes are TRBV5-8 and TRBJ2-7, with 8 bases that match TRBD1. CDR1 and CDR2 (germline): SGHTS, YDEGEE. The CDR3 spans 15 residues. V lost 3 bases to trimming and J lost 6 bases; unmatched junction nucleotides: 11. The CDR3 nucleotides are TGTGCCAGCAGCTACCGGGACAGGTTATCCCTCGAGCAGTACTTC. Translation gives CASSYRDRLSLEQYF.

This clone has only one observation. The gene calls are TRBV6-6 and TRBJ2-7; either TRBD1 or TRBD2 may fit D (5 bases each). Germline values: CDR1 MNHNY, CDR2 SVGAGI (reference sequence). Trimming shortened V by 4 bases and J by 2 bases, and 12 bases separated the two germline ends. The length of the CDR3 is 14 residues. The CDR3 coding sequence is TGTGCCAGCAGTTCCTTTCTGGGGGCCTACGAGCAGTACTTC. This sequence encodes CASSSFLGAYEQYF.

V and J are TRBV14 and TRBJ1-5; D unresolved. The length of the CDR3 is 13 residues. V lost 0 bases and J 4 bases, leaving 4 bases between the germline ends. The germline V gene encodes CDR1 SGHDN and CDR2 FVKESK. The CDR3 reads CASSQDLNQPQHF. CDR3 sequence (DNA): TGTGCCAGCAGCCAAGATCTGAATCAGCCCCAGCATTTT.

The rearrangement uses TRBV27 and TRBJ2-7; 7 bases fit TRBD1. Germline assignment: CDR1 MNHEY and CDR2 SMNVEV (reference sequence). The CDR3 loop spans 14 amino acids. Losses at the gene ends were 6 bases for V and 3 bases for J; bases not matched to a gene: 8. DNA of the CDR3: TGTGCCAGCAGGCAACTCGGGACAGACTACGAGCAGTACTTC. Translation gives CASRQLGTDYEQYF.

This clone turned up a few times. V is TRBV5-5 and J is TRBJ1-4, with D unresolved. Germline assignment: CDR1 SGHKS and CDR2 YYEKEE (reference sequence). The CDR3 runs to 9 residues. V lost 5 bases, J lost 14 bases, and 7 bases lay in between. The chain's CDR3 is CASSLTLFF. Written as DNA, the CDR3 is TGTGCCAGCAGTTTAACCCTGTTTTTT.

The rearrangement links TRBV9 to TRBJ2-3, with D possibly TRBD1 on 6 matching bases. The CDR3 is made up of 16 amino acids. The V and J ends lost 0 bases and 1 base respectively, with 12 bases between them. The germline V gene encodes CDR1 SGDLS and CDR2 YYNGEE. DNA of the CDR3: TGTGCCAGCAGCGTAGCTTCAGGGGCTGGCACAGATACGCAGTATTTT. Its translation: CASSVASGAGTDTQYF.

V and J are TRBV10-3 and TRBJ1-4; 9 bases map to TRBD1. Germline CDR1 ENHRY, CDR2 SYGVKD. The CDR3 consists of 14 residues. After removal of 2 bases from V and 7 bases from J, the junction contained 2 bases not matched to a gene. CDR3 in amino acids: CAISEGQGSEKLFF. CDR3 sequence (DNA): TGTGCCATCAGTGAGGGACAGGGGAGTGAAAAACTGTTTTTT.

J is TRBJ1-6 and V is TRBV5-1; D not certain. The CDR3 is 13 residues long. Trimming shortened V by 3 bases and J by 4 bases, and 5 bases separated the two germline ends. The germline CDR1 and CDR2 sequences are SGHRS and YFSETQ. CDR3 in DNA: TGCGCCAGCAGCTCGGGTTATAATTCACCCCTCCACTTT. The encoded protein is CASSSGYNSPLHF.

This chain uses TRBV19 with TRBJ2-6, with D possibly TRBD1 on 5 matching bases. The V gene's germline CDR1 is LNHDA and CDR2 SQIVND (reference sequence). The CDR3 covers 17 residues. V dropped 5 bases and J dropped 4 bases, with 18 bases sitting between them. The CDR3 DNA reads as TGTGCCAGTAGTGCCCCCCGCCAGGGTACCGGGGCCAACGTCCTGACTTTC. It is translated as CASSAPRQGTGANVLTF.

This chain joins TRBV5-1 and TRBJ1-2; 8 bases fit TRBD1. The CDR3 loop spans 15 amino acids. Trimming cost V 0 bases and J 4 bases; bases outside gene matches: 5. CDR1 is SGHRS and CDR2 is YFSETQ in the germline V gene. The CDR3 spells CASSLGQGAVYGYTF. The CDR3 nucleotides are TGCGCCAGCAGCTTGGGGCAGGGGGCTGTCTATGGCTACACCTTC.

This chain's CDR3 is CASGPGGRYEQYF. Written as DNA, the CDR3 is TGTGCCAGCGGCCCAGGCGGGAGATACGAGCAGTACTTC. The chain combines TRBV7-3 with TRBJ2-7; TRBD2 matches at 7 bases. V shed 8 bases, J shed 4 bases, and the junction held 8 bases outside the gene matches. This CDR3 has 13 amino acids. From germline, CDR1 is SGHTA and CDR2 FQGTGA.

This rearrangement joins TRBV6-1 to TRBJ1-1, with no clear D. CDR3 length: 15 amino acids. Trimming stripped 8 bases from V and 0 bases from J, with 16 bases between. Germline values: CDR1 MNHNS, CDR2 SASEGT. The CDR3 DNA reads as TGTGCCAGCTCTCATCACTTGGGCATGAACACTGAAGCTTTCTTT. Protein product: CASSHHLGMNTEAFF.

The chain has TRBV2 and TRBJ2-7; 9 bases align to TRBD1. V trimming: 6 bases; J trimming: 3 bases; junction bases outside the gene matches: 6. Germline V gene sequence: CDR1 SNHLY, CDR2 FYNNEI. The CDR3 has 14 amino acids. The DNA for the CDR3 is TGTGCCAGCAGCGCGACAGGGGGACTCTACGAGCAGTACTTC. Translated, it gives CASSATGGLYEQYF.